The 29 T cell receptor beta chains given below trace back to one sample, sequenced in a study of T cells in Graves' hyperthyroidism and ophthalmopathy. Amplification yielded TCR beta CDR3 regions, with RNA transcripts as the source. TCR CDR3 regions were first amplified by RT-PCR with HTBI primers. TCRdb reprocessed the multiplex PCR reads with MiXCR, giving one entry per CDR3 protein. The sample yields some 650,000 distinct CDR3 sequences, roughly 16% seen once. Input material: blood. The receptor set was obtained from a woman aged 40 to 55 with Graves' ophthalmopathy.

In this sample, this clonotype turned up a few times. The CDR3 loop is CSASVPGQRTDTQYF. CDR3 nucleotides: TGCAGTGCTAGTGTACCGGGACAGCGCACAGATACGCAGTATTTT. The rearrangement joins TRBV20-1 to TRBJ2-3; TRBD1 aligns across 7 bases. Unmatched junction bases numbered 7, after V lost 3 bases and J lost 1 base. The germline V gene encodes CDR1 DFQATT and CDR2 SNEGSKA (reference sequence). The CDR3 runs 15 residues.

This clonotype was picked up many times. J is TRBJ2-2 and V is TRBV5-1; tentative D call: TRBD2 (6 bases). The CDR3 length is 15 residues. Germline CDR1 SGHRS, CDR2 YFSETQ. V gave up 6 bases and J gave up 3 bases, with 15 bases separating them. CDR3 in amino acids: CASNSPGLYTGELFF. The CDR3 coding sequence is TGCGCCAGCAACTCACCGGGACTTTACACCGGGGAGCTGTTTTTT.

This clonotype has at least ten counts. The gene calls are TRBV30 and TRBJ1-2; possible D gene TRBD1, 5 bases. The CDR3 is made up of 13 amino acids. Germline V gene data show CDR1 as GTSNPN and CDR2 as SVGIG (reference sequence). Between the trimmed V and J ends, which lost 0 bases and 8 bases, there was a span of 13 bases. The CDR3 spells CAWSVRLAGGYTF. CDR3 in DNA: TGTGCCTGGAGTGTACGGCTGGCAGGGGGCTACACCTTC.

This clonotype was found many times. The rearrangement uses TRBV12-3 or TRBV12-4 and TRBJ1-1; 7 nucleotides agree with TRBD1. This CDR3 is 14 amino acids long. J was trimmed by 1 base and V by 7 bases; bases with no gene match: 6. The DNA of the CDR3 is TGTGCCAGCAAGGGACAGACGGGGAACACTGAAGCTTTCTTT. It encodes CASKGQTGNTEAFF.

This clonotype was seen ten or more times. As DNA, the CDR3 is TGTGCCAGCACCCGGGGTTCCGAGCCCACAGATACGCAGTATTTT. This codes for CASTRGSEPTDTQYF. This sequence joins TRBV6-1 and TRBJ2-3, with a weak D call TRBD2 (5 bases). V was cut by 7 bases and J by 2 bases, with 16 bases left in between. This CDR3 spans 15 amino acids. Germline V gives CDR1 MNHNS, CDR2 SASEGT.

The chain recombines TRBV7-9 with TRBJ2-5; 8 positions agree with TRBD2. The junction had 10 bases not matched to a gene; V was cut back by 6 bases and J by 7 bases. The CDR3 is 14 amino acids. The germline V gene has CDR1 SEHNR and CDR2 FQNEAQ (reference sequence). DNA for the CDR3: TGTGCCAGCAGTTCGGGGGGGCAGGGGAGGACCCAGTACTTC. Translating gives CASSSGGQGRTQYF. The full variable domain, completed using reference TRBV7-9 and TRBJ2-5, is DTGVSQNPRHKITKRGQNVTFRCDPISEHNRLYWYRQTLGQGPEFLTYFQNEAQLEKSRLLSDRFSAERPKGSFSTLEIQRTEQGDSAMYLCASSSGGQGRTQYFGPGTRLLVL.

The rearrangement uses TRBV30 and TRBJ2-4; 12 positions agree with TRBD2. Germline CDR1 reads GTSNPN; CDR2 reads SVGIG (reference sequence). The CDR3 is 17 amino acids. Trimming at V came to 0 bases and at J to 6 bases, leaving 9 bases not matched to a gene. The CDR3, as DNA: TGTGCCTGGAGTGTACGCTCGGCTAGCGGGGGGGTAAACATTCAGTACTTC. It codes for CAWSVRSASGGVNIQYF.

This clonotype was found a few times. As DNA, the CDR3 is TGCAGTGCGACGAGGCCTAACTATGGCTACACCTTC. This sequence encodes CSATRPNYGYTF. The chain uses TRBV20-1 and TRBJ1-2; no definite D call. The germline V gene has CDR1 DFQATT and CDR2 SNEGSKA (reference sequence). The CDR3 extends over 12 amino acids. The V end lost 6 bases, the J end lost 0 bases, and 8 bases lay between the germline ends.

The chain joins TRBV12-3 or TRBV12-4 to TRBJ1-2; a weak D match, TRBD1 (6 bases). The CDR3 covers 15 residues. V was shortened by 5 bases and J by 8 bases, with 21 bases between the two germline ends. The CDR3 nucleotides read TGTGCCAGCAGTCCTGAGTTAGGGAGGGGGTTAGGCTACACCTTC. Translating gives CASSPELGRGLGYTF.

This clonotype has just a few counts. This sequence joins TRBV4-1 and TRBJ2-1, with D perhaps being TRBD1 or TRBD2 (5 bases each). Germline CDR1 MGHRA, CDR2 YSYEKL. This CDR3 spans 16 amino acids. The V gene lost 4 bases and the J gene lost 1 base, with 14 bases spanning the gap. In DNA, the CDR3 is TGCGCCAGCAGCCTTGGAGAGGGGCCATCCTACAATGAGCAGTTCTTC. Its translation is CASSLGEGPSYNEQFF.

This chain joins TRBV3-1 and TRBJ2-2, with 10 bases aligning to TRBD2. CDR1 LGHDT and CDR2 YNNKEL come from the germline V gene (reference sequence). V was pared by 3 bases and J by 6 bases, with 10 bases of the junction left unmatched. The CDR3 consists of 17 residues. Written as DNA, the CDR3 is TGTGCCAGCAGCCAGGAACCGGGACTAGCGTCTTCCGGGGAGCTGTTTTTT. Encoded protein: CASSQEPGLASSGELFF. The variable domain in full, completed from reference TRBV3-1 and TRBJ2-2, reads DTAVSQTPKYLVTQMGNDKSIKCEQNLGHDTMYWYKQDSKKFLKIMFSYNNKELIINETVPNRFSPKSPDKAHLNLHINSLELGDSAVYFCASSQEPGLASSGELFFGEGSRLTVL.

This clonotype was picked up a small number of times. The chain combines TRBV5-6 with TRBJ2-3; perhaps TRBD2 as D (5 bases). V was trimmed by 0 bases and J by 7 bases, leaving 21 bases between them. The CDR3 loop spans 17 amino acids. The germline V gene has CDR1 SGHDT and CDR2 YYEEEE. CDR3 amino acids: CASSLAWSGADGNTQYF. The CDR3 DNA reads TGTGCCAGCAGCTTGGCATGGAGCGGAGCTGACGGGAATACGCAGTATTTT.

The table lists this clonotype with a few counts. The chain recombines TRBV2 with TRBJ2-7, with a weak D call TRBD2 (6 bases). Germline assignment: CDR1 SNHLY and CDR2 FYNNEI. V was clipped by 10 bases and J by 4 bases, with 20 bases between them. This CDR3 is built from 14 residues. The CDR3 sequence is CATKQGDLEYEQYF. In nucleotides, the CDR3 is TGTGCCACCAAGCAAGGGGACTTGGAGTACGAGCAGTACTTC.

The genes are TRBV5-1 and TRBJ2-5, with D possibly TRBD2 on 6 matching bases. The germline gives CDR1 SGHRS, CDR2 YFSETQ. The CDR3 length is 14 residues. Trimming cost V 3 bases and J 4 bases, with 13 bases left between them. CDR3 loop: CASSWRDGRETQYF. The CDR3 DNA reads TGCGCCAGCAGCTGGAGGGACGGACGAGAGACCCAGTACTTC.

V gene TRBV6-2 or TRBV6-3 combines with J gene TRBJ2-7; D is undetermined. The V gene's germline CDR1 is MNHEY and CDR2 SVGEGT. Trimming took off 5 bases at V and 2 bases at J, with 7 bases between the two ends. The CDR3 runs 12 residues. CDR3 loop: CASSRWTYEQYF. The CDR3 DNA is TGTGCCAGCAGTCGTTGGACCTACGAGCAGTACTTC.

This clonotype was observed many times. The chain employs TRBV27 and TRBJ2-7; 8 bases are a match to TRBD1. Germline CDR1 MNHEY, CDR2 SMNVEV (reference sequence). The CDR3 totals 15 residues. With V trimmed by 3 bases and J by 4 bases, 8 bases remained unmatched. DNA for the CDR3: TGTGCCAGCAGTTTCGGACAGGGTGACGGTTACGAGCAGTACTTC. Translation gives CASSFGQGDGYEQYF.

This clonotype was counted at least ten times. V usage is TRBV5-1 and J usage is TRBJ1-1; 8 bases are shared with TRBD1. This CDR3 has 15 amino acids. Germline CDR1 and CDR2: SGHRS and YFSETQ. Trimming at V came to 3 bases and at J to 5 bases, leaving 9 bases not matched to a gene. CDR3 sequence reads: CASSSGQGGITEAFF. In DNA, the CDR3 is TGCGCCAGCAGCTCCGGACAGGGCGGAATAACTGAAGCTTTCTTT.

V usage is TRBV3-1 and J usage is TRBJ2-1, with 7 bases identical to TRBD2. CDR3 length: 15 amino acids. The germline gives CDR1 LGHDT, CDR2 YNNKEL (reference sequence). V shed 6 bases and J 7 bases; nucleotides not matched to a gene: 12. Written as DNA, the CDR3 is TGTGCCAGCAGGCGACTTGGGGGGGGGGGTAATGAGCAGTTCTTC. This translates into CASRRLGGGGNEQFF.

This clonotype was found many times. The chain employs TRBV6-1 and TRBJ1-5; 12 nucleotides match TRBD1. CDR3 length: 16 amino acids. With 6 bases clipped from V and 7 bases from J, the junction kept 10 bases outside the gene matches. Germline lookup yields CDR1 MNHNS and CDR2 SASEGT. CDR3 nucleotide sequence: TGTGCCAGCAGCTTGGCTCCCGGGACAGGGGGCCAGCCCCAGCATTTT. Its protein product is CASSLAPGTGGQPQHF.

This clonotype was recorded only once. This clone may be a read error of a much larger clone one base away. The chain couples TRBV20-1 to TRBJ1-1, with 7 bases matching TRBD1. The CDR3 sequence is 12 residues long. In germline, CDR1 is DFQATT, CDR2 SNEGSKA (reference sequence). DNA for the CDR3: TGCAGTGTTAGAGAGGGGGCCCGCCAAGCTTTCTTT. Translation: CSVREGARQAFF.

This clonotype was recorded many times. The gene calls are TRBV30 and TRBJ1-1; 8 bases are a match to TRBD1. Germline trimming cut 1 base from V and 3 bases from J; bases unmatched to any gene: 1. Germline V gene sequence: CDR1 GTSNPN, CDR2 SVGIG (reference sequence). This CDR3 comprises 13 residues. CDR3 DNA sequence: TGTGCCTGGAGTGAGACAGGGGACACTGAAGCTTTCTTT. It codes for CAWSETGDTEAFF.

This clonotype was observed at least ten times. The rearrangement uses TRBV3-1 and TRBJ1-1; unclear D gene. CDR1 is LGHDT and CDR2 is YNNKEL in the germline V gene (reference sequence). The germline V and J ends were trimmed by 0 bases and 5 bases, with 4 bases remaining between them. The CDR3 has 12 residues. CDR3 bases: TGTGCCAGCAGCCAAGACGTGACTGAAGCTTTCTTT. It specifies CASSQDVTEAFF.

This clonotype was recorded at least ten times. V and J are TRBV28 and TRBJ1-1; D is ambiguous. CDR1 and CDR2 (germline): MDHEN, SYDVKM. Trimming took 6 bases from V and 4 from J, leaving 9 bases between them. The CDR3 spans 12 residues. The CDR3 coding sequence is TGTGCCAGCAGCAGAATTAGCACTGAAGCTTTCTTT. Encoded protein: CASSRISTEAFF.

This clonotype was seen at least ten times. This chain joins TRBV11-2 and TRBJ2-7; D is perhaps TRBD2 (5 bases). Germline CDR1 reads SGHAT; CDR2 reads FQNNGV. Trimming shortened V by 1 base and J by 3 bases, and 10 bases separated the two germline ends. The CDR3 extends over 14 amino acids. CDR3 DNA: TGTGCCAGCAGCTTAGGGAGGTTGGACTACGAGCAGTACTTC. Residues: CASSLGRLDYEQYF.

At least ten counts were recorded for this clonotype. This chain uses TRBV12-3 or TRBV12-4 with TRBJ2-7; 7 positions match TRBD1. Trimming took 2 bases from V and 3 from J; bases not matched to a gene: 4. This CDR3 is 14 amino acids long. CDR3 loop: CASSLKGAYYEQYF. CDR3 nucleotides: TGTGCCAGCAGTTTAAAGGGGGCGTACTACGAGCAGTACTTC.

This clonotype was recorded at least ten times. This rearrangement joins TRBV2 to TRBJ2-2; D uncertain. Germline V gene sequence: CDR1 SNHLY, CDR2 FYNNEI. Trimming cost V 0 bases and J 11 bases, with 13 bases left between them. CDR3 length: 14 amino acids. This CDR3 reads CASSEAIPGEELFF. CDR3 bases: TGTGCCAGCAGTGAAGCGATCCCCGGAGAAGAGCTGTTTTTT.

CDR3 sequence (DNA): TGTGCCAGCAGTCCACGGGCCCCGGAGGCCCAGTACTTC. The encoded protein is CASSPRAPEAQYF. The J gene is TRBJ2-5, the V gene TRBV28; perhaps TRBD2 as D (5 bases). The CDR3 is made up of 13 amino acids. Germline assignment: CDR1 MDHEN and CDR2 SYDVKM. V dropped 5 bases and J dropped 9 bases, with 16 bases sitting between them. Using reference TRBV28 and TRBJ2-5 for the parts outside the CDR3, the full variable domain is DVKVTQSSRYLVKRTGEKVFLECVQDMDHENMFWYRQDPGLGLRLIYFSYDVKMKEKGDIPEGYSVSREKKERFSLILESASTNQTSMYLCASSPRAPEAQYFGPGTRLLVL.

The chain recombines TRBV25-1 with TRBJ2-3; no clear D. Trimming stripped 1 base from V and 4 bases from J, with 3 bases between. The germline V gene encodes CDR1 MGHDK and CDR2 SYGVNS. This CDR3 spans 12 amino acids. CDR3 DNA sequence: TGTGCCAGCAGTGAATTTGCAGATACGCAGTATTTT. It translates to CASSEFADTQYF.

The table lists this clonotype with many counts. The gene calls are TRBV27 and TRBJ2-7, with 11 bases aligning to TRBD1. The V gene end was trimmed by 5 bases and the J gene end by 4 bases; junction bases not matched to a gene: 7. This CDR3 is 15 amino acids long. CDR1 is MNHEY and CDR2 is SMNVEV in the germline V gene (reference sequence). The CDR3 sequence: CASSHGDRGKYEQYF. The CDR3 DNA sequence: TGTGCCAGCAGTCATGGGGACAGGGGGAAGTACGAGCAGTACTTC.